This is a list of T cell receptor beta chains from one sample in a study of control samples from healthy donors and cancer patients. The protocol was immunoSEQ multiplex PCR, while the TCRdb copy is restricted to in-frame clones and leaves out a portion. In the table there are about 160,000 clones, about 93% of which are singletons. The sample comprised blood. The source of these receptors is a woman in her 30s in good health. Both conserved end residues are part of each CDR3. The D gene is left open where the match is weak. Expanded clones are given a class, and other clones once, few, many or no size at all.

v_call: TRBV7-3; clone_size: NA; j_call: TRBJ2-3; d_call: TRBD1; cdr3_nt: TGTGCCAGCAGCCTACAGGGGGCCGGGGATACGCAGTATTTT; cdr3_aa: CASSLQGAGDTQYF
v_call: TRBV15; clone_size: NA; j_call: TRBJ1-1; d_call: NA; cdr3_nt: TGTGCCACCAGCAGGCAGGGTCCTGAAGCTTTCTTT; cdr3_aa: CATSRQGPEAFF
v_call: TRBV7-2; clone_size: NA; j_call: TRBJ1-6; d_call: NA; cdr3_nt: TGTGCCAGCAGCTTAGGGCTTACGAATTCACCCCTCCACTTT; cdr3_aa: CASSLGLTNSPLHF
v_call: TRBV11-2; clone_size: NA; j_call: TRBJ1-3; d_call: NA; cdr3_nt: TGTGCCAGCAGCCCCGGGACGGCGCTTGGAAACACCATATATTTT; cdr3_aa: CASSPGTALGNTIYF
v_call: TRBV28; clone_size: once; j_call: TRBJ2-2; d_call: NA; cdr3_nt: TGTGCCAGCAGTTCCGCCCGCTACGGGGATACCGGGGAGCTGTTTTTT; cdr3_aa: CASSSARYGDTGELFF
v_call: TRBV7-9; clone_size: NA; j_call: TRBJ2-5; d_call: TRBD2; cdr3_nt: TGTGCCAGCAGCATAAGCGGGAGAGGGGAGACCCAGTACTTC; cdr3_aa: CASSISGRGETQYF
v_call: TRBV9; clone_size: NA; j_call: TRBJ1-4; d_call: TRBD1; cdr3_nt: TGTGCCAGCAGCGCAGGGGGCGATGAAAAACTGTTTTTT; cdr3_aa: CASSAGGDEKLFF
v_call: TRBV5-4; clone_size: NA; j_call: TRBJ1-5; d_call: NA; cdr3_nt: TGTGCCAGCAGCAACGGAGAACCCAATCAGCCCCAGCATTTT; cdr3_aa: CASSNGEPNQPQHF
v_call: TRBV4-2; clone_size: NA; j_call: TRBJ2-2; d_call: TRBD2; cdr3_nt: TGTGCCAGCAGCCAAGAGTCGACTAGCGGGAGTGGGGAGCTGTTTTTT; cdr3_aa: CASSQESTSGSGELFF
v_call: TRBV6-5; clone_size: NA; j_call: TRBJ1-1; d_call: NA; cdr3_nt: TGTGCCAGCAGTTACGCACTTACAGGGGAAGCTTTCTTT; cdr3_aa: CASSYALTGEAFF
v_call: TRBV4-1; clone_size: NA; j_call: TRBJ2-5; d_call: TRBD2; cdr3_nt: TGCGCCAGCAGCCATCATGGGGTAGCGGGAGGGCCGGAGAAAGAGACCCAGTACTTC; cdr3_aa: CASSHHGVAGGPEKETQYF
v_call: TRBV18; clone_size: NA; j_call: TRBJ2-5; d_call: TRBD1; cdr3_nt: TGTGCCAGCTCACCTGGGACAGGGGAGACCCAGTACTTC; cdr3_aa: CASSPGTGETQYF
v_call: TRBV28; clone_size: NA; j_call: TRBJ1-5; d_call: NA; cdr3_nt: TGTGCCAGCAGTGACCCCGGTGGTTACACTCAGCCCCAGCATTTT; cdr3_aa: CASSDPGGYTQPQHF
v_call: TRBV7-9; clone_size: NA; j_call: TRBJ2-4; d_call: NA; cdr3_nt: TGTGCCAGCAGCCCAGCAGTTCACATTCAGTACTTC; cdr3_aa: CASSPAVHIQYF
v_call: TRBV28; clone_size: once; j_call: TRBJ1-3; d_call: NA; cdr3_nt: TGTGCCAGCATCGAATACCCTAAAACTTCCGGAAACACCATATATTTT; cdr3_aa: CASIEYPKTSGNTIYF
v_call: TRBV28; clone_size: NA; j_call: TRBJ1-2; d_call: NA; cdr3_nt: TGTGCCAGCAGTTTGACAGTCCGCGGCTACACCTTC; cdr3_aa: CASSLTVRGYTF
v_call: TRBV27; clone_size: NA; j_call: TRBJ1-1; d_call: NA; cdr3_nt: TGTGCCAGCAGTTTGTACCAGGTTAACACTGAAGCTTTCTTT; cdr3_aa: CASSLYQVNTEAFF
v_call: TRBV10-3; clone_size: NA; j_call: TRBJ2-1; d_call: NA; cdr3_nt: TGTGCCATCAGTGAGAGAAGCGGGACAGAGTACTCCTACAATGAGCAGTTCTTC; cdr3_aa: CAISERSGTEYSYNEQFF
v_call: TRBV28; clone_size: once; j_call: TRBJ1-5; d_call: NA; cdr3_nt: TGTGCCGAGGGCCCCGGCAATCAGCCCCAGCATTTT; cdr3_aa: CAEGPGNQPQHF
v_call: TRBV20-1; clone_size: NA; j_call: TRBJ1-4; d_call: NA; cdr3_nt: TGCAGTGCTAGCCCGAGGCAAAAACTGTTTTTT; cdr3_aa: CSASPRQKLFF
v_call: TRBV12-5; clone_size: NA; j_call: TRBJ2-1; d_call: NA; cdr3_nt: TGTGCTAGTGGTTTGGTAAACGATGAGCAGTTCTTC; cdr3_aa: CASGLVNDEQFF
v_call: TRBV7-9; clone_size: NA; j_call: TRBJ1-6; d_call: TRBD1; cdr3_nt: TGTGCCAGCAGGCTCAGGGGGCAGGACAATTCACCCCTCCACTTT; cdr3_aa: CASRLRGQDNSPLHF
v_call: TRBV28; clone_size: once; j_call: TRBJ1-2; d_call: TRBD1; cdr3_nt: TGTGCCAGCAGCCTTCGGACAGGCTATGGCTACACCTTC; cdr3_aa: CASSLRTGYGYTF
v_call: TRBV4-1; clone_size: NA; j_call: TRBJ1-2; d_call: NA; cdr3_nt: TGCGCCAGCAGCCAAGAGGGCCGCGGGGGCGGCTACACCTTC; cdr3_aa: CASSQEGRGGGYTF
v_call: TRBV28; clone_size: NA; j_call: TRBJ1-1; d_call: NA; cdr3_nt: TGTGCCAGCAGTAATTTGGCACAGCGGAACACTGAAGCTTTCTTT; cdr3_aa: CASSNLAQRNTEAFF
v_call: TRBV25-1; clone_size: NA; j_call: TRBJ1-2; d_call: NA; cdr3_nt: TGTGCCAGCAGTGAAACTCTATATGGCTACACCTTC; cdr3_aa: CASSETLYGYTF
v_call: TRBV19; clone_size: NA; j_call: TRBJ1-2; d_call: NA; cdr3_nt: TGTGCCACCTACCAGGGAAACTATGGCTACACCTTC; cdr3_aa: CATYQGNYGYTF
v_call: TRBV19; clone_size: NA; j_call: TRBJ2-1; d_call: TRBD1; cdr3_nt: TGTGCCAGTAGTTCAAACCCCGGGACAGTCTCCTACAATGAGCAGTTCTTC; cdr3_aa: CASSSNPGTVSYNEQFF
v_call: TRBV5-3; clone_size: NA; j_call: TRBJ1-5; d_call: NA; cdr3_nt: TGTGCCAGAAGCCACGCGATGGCCCAGCATTTT; cdr3_aa: CARSHAMAQHF
v_call: TRBV5-4; clone_size: NA; j_call: TRBJ2-2; d_call: NA; cdr3_nt: TGTGCCAGCAGCCTTATTTCGACACGGAACACCGGGGAGCTGTTTTTT; cdr3_aa: CASSLISTRNTGELFF
v_call: TRBV5-1; clone_size: NA; j_call: TRBJ1-1; d_call: TRBD1; cdr3_nt: TGCGCCAGCAGTAGTCAGGGGGCTTCGGGCACTGAAGCTTTCTTT; cdr3_aa: CASSSQGASGTEAFF
v_call: TRBV5-6; clone_size: NA; j_call: TRBJ2-5; d_call: NA; cdr3_nt: TGTGCCAGCAGCTTGGGTTGGGAGACCCAGTACTTC; cdr3_aa: CASSLGWETQYF
v_call: TRBV5-4; clone_size: NA; j_call: TRBJ2-7; d_call: NA; cdr3_nt: TGTGCCAGCAGCTTTATCGGACCCGAGAACGAGCAGTACTTC; cdr3_aa: CASSFIGPENEQYF
v_call: TRBV6-5; clone_size: NA; j_call: TRBJ2-7; d_call: NA; cdr3_nt: TGTGCCAGCCAGGGGCCCTCCTACGAGCAGTACTTC; cdr3_aa: CASQGPSYEQYF
v_call: TRBV7-2; clone_size: NA; j_call: TRBJ1-4; d_call: NA; cdr3_nt: TGTGCCAGCAGCGGAGAGGGGCGCACTAATGAAAAACTGTTTTTT; cdr3_aa: CASSGEGRTNEKLFF
v_call: TRBV5-1; clone_size: NA; j_call: TRBJ2-2; d_call: NA; cdr3_nt: TGCGCCAGCAGCTTGGGGGGAGTTAGGACCGGGGAGCTGTTTTTT; cdr3_aa: CASSLGGVRTGELFF
v_call: TRBV3-1/TRBV3-2; clone_size: NA; j_call: TRBJ2-1; d_call: TRBD1; cdr3_nt: TGTGCCAGCAGGAGACAGGGGGGCCACAATGAGCAGTTCTTC; cdr3_aa: CASRRQGGHNEQFF
v_call: TRBV10-3; clone_size: once; j_call: TRBJ2-7; d_call: NA; cdr3_nt: TGTGCCATCGGGGGGTGGGGCTACGAGCAGTACTTC; cdr3_aa: CAIGGWGYEQYF
v_call: TRBV20-1; clone_size: NA; j_call: TRBJ2-5; d_call: NA; cdr3_nt: TGCAGTGCTAGAGATGAGGAGACCCAGTACTTC; cdr3_aa: CSARDEETQYF
v_call: TRBV10-2; clone_size: NA; j_call: TRBJ2-5; d_call: TRBD2; cdr3_nt: TGCGCCAGCAGTGAAGGGACTAGCCTAGAGACCCAGTACTTC; cdr3_aa: CASSEGTSLETQYF
v_call: TRBV10-3; clone_size: NA; j_call: TRBJ2-1; d_call: NA; cdr3_nt: TGTGCCATCAGTGTCCACAAACTAGCTTCCAGCTCCTACAATGAGCAGTTCTTC; cdr3_aa: CAISVHKLASSSYNEQFF
v_call: TRBV5-4; clone_size: NA; j_call: TRBJ2-7; d_call: TRBD2; cdr3_nt: TGTGCCAGCAGCTTGGACGGACTAGCGTCATTCGAGCAGTACTTC; cdr3_aa: CASSLDGLASFEQYF
v_call: TRBV4-1; clone_size: NA; j_call: TRBJ1-4; d_call: NA; cdr3_nt: TGCGCCAGCAGCCAAGAGTTTTCGGGGGATTTTGAAAAACTGTTTTTT; cdr3_aa: CASSQEFSGDFEKLFF
v_call: TRBV24-1; clone_size: once; j_call: TRBJ1-2; d_call: TRBD1; cdr3_nt: TGTGCCACCAGTGAGGGCGGACAGGGCGTGCATGGCTACACCTTC; cdr3_aa: CATSEGGQGVHGYTF
v_call: TRBV24-1; clone_size: NA; j_call: TRBJ2-1; d_call: TRBD2; cdr3_nt: TGTGCCACCGCTGGAGGGATAACTAGCGGGAGTAGGAATGAGCAGTTCTTC; cdr3_aa: CATAGGITSGSRNEQFF
v_call: TRBV6-5; clone_size: once; j_call: TRBJ2-7; d_call: TRBD2; cdr3_nt: TGTGCCAGCAGTCGGGAGGGGTACGAGCAGTACTTC; cdr3_aa: CASSREGYEQYF
v_call: TRBV7-8; clone_size: NA; j_call: TRBJ2-3; d_call: NA; cdr3_nt: TGTGCCAGCAGCTCCTACACAGATACGCAGTATTTT; cdr3_aa: CASSSYTDTQYF
v_call: TRBV7-9; clone_size: once; j_call: TRBJ2-7; d_call: TRBD2; cdr3_nt: TGTGCCAGCAGCATTAGCGGGAGCGGCTCCTACGAGCAGTACTTC; cdr3_aa: CASSISGSGSYEQYF
v_call: TRBV30; clone_size: NA; j_call: TRBJ2-5; d_call: TRBD2; cdr3_nt: TGTGCCTGGACGCCGGGGACTAGCAATGAAGAGACCCAGTACTTC; cdr3_aa: CAWTPGTSNEETQYF
v_call: TRBV7-3; clone_size: few; j_call: TRBJ1-5; d_call: NA; cdr3_nt: TGTGCCAGCAGCTTCGACAGCTATCAGCCCCAGCATTTT; cdr3_aa: CASSFDSYQPQHF